This T cell receptor beta chain comes out of a study of graft-versus-host responses after intestinal transplantation. Study overall: Anti-thymocyte globulin induction, then tacrolimus and steroids for about three years, went to all recipients.

The repertoire was sequenced with immunoSEQ multiplex PCR; TCRdb's copy has only in-frame clones and lacks some. The table has some 18,000 clones, approximately 70% seen once; the top ten hold roughly 8%. Grafts had their tissue processed, releasing intraepithelial and lamina propria lymphocytes. The material was ileum tissue, obtained around 20 days after intestinal transplant. This TCR came from a human patient who received an intestinal transplant, so some T cells may come from the graft donor.

The CDR3 here is CASSVSGLVYNEQFF. In nucleotides, the CDR3 is TGTGCCAGCAGCGTCTCCGGACTAGTCTACAATGAGCAGTTCTTC. The chain employs TRBV9 and TRBJ2-1; the match to TRBD2 covers 7 bases. Germline CDR1 and CDR2: SGDLS and YYNGEE. J was trimmed by 3 bases and V by 2 bases; bases with no gene match: 5. The CDR3 covers 15 residues.